The 6 T cell receptor beta chains below were found in one sample sequenced in a study of T-cell memory formation after mild COVID-19. TCRdb redid the calling of the 5' RACE reads with MiXCR, one entry per CDR3 protein. The sample records 150,000 to 200,000 distinct CDR3 sequences, 18% being singletons. Input material: PBMCs or a T cell subset sorted from them (not recorded which). The receptor source for this set is a young man who had mild COVID-19 (a few samples of this study predate the infection). Cell type and time point are not known.

The chain uses TRBV4-3 and TRBJ1-2; no clear D. The CDR3 sequence is 13 residues long. Trimming took off 0 bases at V and 4 bases at J, with 6 bases between the two ends. CDR1 and CDR2 from the germline V gene are LGHNA and YSLEER. The CDR3 protein is CASSQDPSYGYTF. The CDR3 DNA reads as TGCGCCAGCAGCCAAGACCCCTCCTATGGCTACACCTTC.

V usage is TRBV12-3 or TRBV12-4 and J usage is TRBJ2-5; D is uncertain. V dropped 6 bases and J dropped 5 bases, with 7 bases sitting between them. This CDR3 has 11 residues. The CDR3 spells CASRLSETQYF. For the CDR3, the DNA is TGTGCCAGCAGATTAAGCGAGACCCAGTACTTC.

The rearrangement uses TRBV7-2 and TRBJ1-2, with D maybe TRBD1 (6 bases). The CDR3 has 15 residues. Germline CDR1 is SGHTA and CDR2 is FQGNSA. V lost 7 bases and J 5 bases, leaving 20 bases between the germline ends. CDR3 coding DNA: TGTGCCAGCAACCCAGAGGGGGGTTGGGCGTATGGCTACACCTTC. This gives the protein CASNPEGGWAYGYTF.

This clonotype was seen ten or more times. V and J are TRBV7-3 and TRBJ1-5; no firm D call. The ends were cut back, 0 bases at V and 6 bases at J, with 6 bases in the middle. The germline gives CDR1 SGHTA, CDR2 FQGTGA. This CDR3 region has 13 residues. The CDR3 region is CASSLTGGQPQHF. The CDR3 nucleotides read TGTGCCAGCAGCTTAACAGGCGGTCAGCCCCAGCATTTT.

This clonotype appeared a few times. The genes are TRBV7-2 and TRBJ1-5, with unresolved D. Germline CDR1 and CDR2: SGHTA and FQGNSA. The CDR3 contains 13 residues. V dropped 3 bases and J dropped 7 bases, with 10 bases sitting between them. The CDR3 sequence: CASSLGSGQPQHF. CDR3 in DNA: TGTGCCAGCAGCTTGGGGAGTGGGCAGCCCCAGCATTTT.

The chain has TRBV5-1 and TRBJ1-1; tentative D call: TRBD1 (6 bases). This CDR3 has 16 residues. Germline V lookup: CDR1 SGHRS, CDR2 YFSETQ. V lost 0 bases, J lost 1 base, and 13 bases lay in between. The CDR3 loop reads CASSLVGGLSNTEAFF. As DNA, the CDR3 is TGCGCCAGCAGCTTGGTTGGGGGGCTGTCGAACACTGAAGCTTTCTTT.